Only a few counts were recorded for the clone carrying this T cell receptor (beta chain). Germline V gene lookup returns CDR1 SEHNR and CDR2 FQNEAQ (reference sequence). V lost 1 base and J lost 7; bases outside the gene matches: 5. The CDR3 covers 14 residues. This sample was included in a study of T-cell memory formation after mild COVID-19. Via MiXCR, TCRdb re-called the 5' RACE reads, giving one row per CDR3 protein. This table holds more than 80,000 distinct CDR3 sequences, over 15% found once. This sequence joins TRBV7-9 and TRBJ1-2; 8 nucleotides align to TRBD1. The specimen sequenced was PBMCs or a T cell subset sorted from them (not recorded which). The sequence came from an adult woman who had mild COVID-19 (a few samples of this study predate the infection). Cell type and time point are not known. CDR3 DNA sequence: TGTGCCAGCAGCTTAGGGCAGGGGGCGCCTGGCTACACCTTC. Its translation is CASSLGQGAPGYTF.